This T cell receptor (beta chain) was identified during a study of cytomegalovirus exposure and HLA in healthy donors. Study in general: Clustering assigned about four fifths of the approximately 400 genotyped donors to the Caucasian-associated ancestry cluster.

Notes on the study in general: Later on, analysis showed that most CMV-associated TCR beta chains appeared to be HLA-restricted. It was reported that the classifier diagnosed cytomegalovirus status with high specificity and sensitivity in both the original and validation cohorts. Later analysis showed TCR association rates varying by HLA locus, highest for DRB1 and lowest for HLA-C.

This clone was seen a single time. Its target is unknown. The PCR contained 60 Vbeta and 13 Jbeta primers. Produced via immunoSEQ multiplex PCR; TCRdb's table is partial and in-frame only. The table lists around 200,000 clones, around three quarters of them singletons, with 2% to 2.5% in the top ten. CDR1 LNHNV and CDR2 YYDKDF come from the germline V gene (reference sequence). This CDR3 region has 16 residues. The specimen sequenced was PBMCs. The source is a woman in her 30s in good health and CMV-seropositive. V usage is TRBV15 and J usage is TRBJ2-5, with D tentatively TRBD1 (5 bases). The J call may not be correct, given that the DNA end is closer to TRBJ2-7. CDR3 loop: CATSRDQGAYSYEQYF. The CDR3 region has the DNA TGTGCCACCAGCAGAGATCAGGGCGCCTACTCCTACGAGCAGTACTTC.